Following are 26 T cell receptor beta chains from one sample sequenced in a study of vaccination effects on CD4 cells after COVID-19. Repertoires were generated with immunoSEQ multiplex PCR, while TCRdb's copy carries only in-frame clones and drops some. Found here are tens of thousands of clones, roughly 79% of them singletons; the top ten hold about 0.86%. These receptors' antigens are unknown. Before sequencing took place, the ViraFEST assay used viral peptide pools to expand antigen-specific CD4+ T cells. Isolation of CD4+ T cells took place after nine to ten days of culture. All study participants received two doses of BNT162b2 or mRNA-1273 vaccine. Here the sequenced sample was CD4+ T cells from PBMCs cultured with HCoV-OC43 spike peptides, taken after COVID-19 vaccination. Subset in this sample: HCoV-OC43 spike overlapping peptide pool stimulation. The receptors here all came from a human donor who received a COVID-19 vaccine.

The chain combines TRBV7-2 with TRBJ1-2; D not certain. Trimming removed 6 bases at V and 8 bases at J, with 19 bases between. Germline assignment: CDR1 SGHTA and CDR2 FQGNSA. The CDR3 extends over 14 amino acids. CDR3 DNA sequence: TGTGCCAGCAGTGTTAAGTTACGGGGAATGGGCTACACCTTC. Its translation: CASSVKLRGMGYTF.

In this sample, this clone turned up a few times. The CDR3 sequence: CASSQVPGQRTNTEAFF. CDR3 in DNA: TGTGCCAGCAGCCAAGTCCCGGGACAGAGAACGAACACTGAAGCTTTCTTT. The chain is built from TRBV3-1 (or the pseudogene TRBV3-2) and TRBJ1-1, with 7 bases aligning to TRBD1. This CDR3 comprises 17 residues. Germline V gives CDR1 LGHDT, CDR2 YNNKEL (reference sequence). V lost 1 base, J lost 1 base, and 9 bases stayed unmatched.

V usage is TRBV28 and J usage is TRBJ1-5; D is ambiguous. Germline CDR1 is MDHEN and CDR2 is SYDVKM. The V end lost 4 bases, the J end lost 1 base, and 5 bases lay between the germline ends. The CDR3 is 13 residues long. The chain's CDR3 is CASSWGSNQPQHF. The CDR3 DNA is TGTGCCAGCAGTTGGGGAAGCAATCAGCCCCAGCATTTT.

V usage is TRBV27 and J usage is TRBJ1-2, with 11 bases identical to TRBD1. The V gene end was trimmed by 4 bases and the J gene end by 0 bases; junction bases not matched to a gene: 10. CDR1 and CDR2 from the germline V gene are MNHEY and SMNVEV (reference sequence). The CDR3 runs to 18 residues. CDR3 residues: CASSSTRDRGRANYGYTF. As DNA, the CDR3 is TGTGCCAGCAGTTCTACCCGGGACAGGGGGAGAGCTAACTATGGCTACACCTTC.

A few counts support this clone. V and J are TRBV4-1 and TRBJ2-2; 7 bases fit TRBD2. From germline, CDR1 is MGHRA and CDR2 YSYEKL. The CDR3 runs to 14 residues. V lost 3 bases and J lost 3; bases outside the gene matches: 1. The CDR3 spells CASSQGGYTGELFF. CDR3 sequence (DNA): TGCGCCAGCAGCCAGGGGGGGTACACCGGGGAGCTGTTTTTT.

This clone occurred once. This rearrangement joins TRBV10-1 to TRBJ1-6, with a possible D match to TRBD1 (6 bases). CDR3 length equals 13 residues. Trimming stripped 4 bases from V and 6 bases from J, with 7 bases between. Germline CDR1 is WNHNN and CDR2 is SYGVQD (reference sequence). The CDR3 DNA follows: TGCGCCAGCAGTGGACAGGTTAATTCACCCCTCCACTTT. It specifies CASSGQVNSPLHF.

This chain uses TRBV19 with TRBJ2-2; D is possibly TRBD2 (6 bases). With 7 bases removed from V and 6 bases from J, the gap between germline ends came to 24 bases. The germline gives CDR1 LNHDA, CDR2 SQIVND (reference sequence). The length of the CDR3 is 17 residues. The DNA for the CDR3 is TGTGCCAGTACCGTCGGGGGTACATTCGTTAGGGCCGGGGAGCTGTTTTTT. Translated: CASTVGGTFVRAGELFF.

The chain carries TRBV6-5 and TRBJ1-2; 7 nucleotides match TRBD1. Germline V lookup: CDR1 MNHEY, CDR2 SVGAGI. The CDR3 contains 13 residues. V dropped 6 bases and J dropped 2; count of bases not matched to a gene: 3. This CDR3 reads CASSPGQNYGYTF. CDR3 in DNA: TGTGCCAGCAGCCCGGGACAGAACTATGGCTACACCTTC.

The chain couples TRBV19 to TRBJ1-1; 8 bases map to TRBD1. Germline CDR1 LNHDA, CDR2 SQIVND (reference sequence). J gave up 4 bases and V 10 bases, and 14 bases lay outside the gene matches. This CDR3 has 15 amino acids. In DNA form, the CDR3 reads TGTGCCACGTTAGACCCAGGGGGCTCGAGCACTGAAGCTTTCTTT. Protein product: CATLDPGGSSTEAFF. Full variable domain (rest looked up from reference TRBV19 and TRBJ1-1): DGGITQSPKYLFRKEGQNVTLSCEQNLNHDAMYWYRQDPGQGLRLIYYSQIVNDFQKGDIAEGYSVSREKKESFPLTVTSAQKNPTAFYLCATLDPGGSSTEAFFGQGTRLTVV.

This clone was counted between two and nine times. As DNA, the CDR3 is TGTGCCAGCAGCTTTGAGGGTCAGCCCCAGCATTTT. This sequence encodes CASSFEGQPQHF. The rearrangement links TRBV5-5 to TRBJ1-5; D not resolved. The germline V gene encodes CDR1 SGHKS and CDR2 YYEKEE (reference sequence). The V end lost 2 bases, the J end lost 6 bases, and 6 bases lay between the germline ends. This CDR3 has 12 residues.

The sample holds a few counts of this clone. The chain uses TRBV14 and TRBJ1-3; 8 bases are shared with TRBD1. CDR1 is SGHDN and CDR2 is FVKESK in the germline V gene. V lost 9 bases to trimming and J lost 2 bases; unmatched junction nucleotides: 6. There are 14 residues in the CDR3. In DNA form, the CDR3 reads TGTGCCAGAACCCGGACAGGGCCTGGAAACACCATATATTTT. Translating gives CARTRTGPGNTIYF.

The chain joins TRBV28 to TRBJ2-7; no clear D. CDR3 length: 14 residues. Germline CDR1 reads MDHEN; CDR2 reads SYDVKM. V lost 6 bases and J 2 bases, leaving 14 bases between the germline ends. CDR3 residues: CASSTPGRTYEQYV. In DNA form, the CDR3 reads TGTGCCAGCAGCACCCCCGGACGGACCTACGAGCAGTACGTC.

This CDR3 reads CASSVLGAPGDTQYF. The CDR3 nucleotides are TGTGCCAGCAGCGTCCTCGGGGCCCCCGGAGATACGCAGTATTTT. The J gene is TRBJ2-3, the V gene TRBV9; D may correspond to TRBD1 or TRBD2 (5 bases each). Looked up from germline, CDR1 is SGDLS and CDR2 is YYNGEE. The CDR3 is 15 residues long. The ends were cut back, 2 bases at V and 5 bases at J, with 15 bases in the middle.

The count of this clone is one. The gene calls are TRBV6-5 and TRBJ2-3; D ambiguous. Germline V gives CDR1 MNHEY, CDR2 SVGAGI. CDR3 length: 15 residues. V lost 6 bases and J 0 bases, leaving 13 bases between the germline ends. The chain's CDR3 is CASSRDIPSTDTQYF. CDR3 DNA sequence: TGTGCCAGCAGCCGAGACATTCCCAGCACAGATACGCAGTATTTT.

The V gene is TRBV20-1, the J gene TRBJ2-3; D ambiguous. Trimming removed 6 bases at V and 2 bases at J, with 3 bases between. Germline CDR1 DFQATT, CDR2 SNEGSKA (reference sequence). The CDR3 contains 10 residues. This CDR3 reads CSAVTDTQYF. CDR3 sequence (DNA): TGCAGTGCGGTCACAGATACGCAGTATTTT.

The rearrangement uses TRBV7-2 and TRBJ2-2, with D perhaps TRBD2 (6 bases). CDR3 length: 13 residues. CDR1 and CDR2 (germline): SGHTA, FQGNSA. V dropped 1 base and J dropped 9 bases, with 9 bases sitting between them. The CDR3 spells CASSLVRTRELFF. Here the CDR3 DNA reads TGTGCCAGCAGCTTAGTCCGGACTAGGGAGCTGTTTTTT. Based on the CDR3 plus reference TRBV7-2 and TRBJ2-2, the full variable domain is GAGVSQSPSNKVTEKGKDVELRCDPISGHTALYWYRQSLGQGLEFLIYFQGNSAPDKSGLPSDRFSAERTGGSVSTLTIQRTQQEDSAVYLCASSLVRTRELFFGEGSRLTVL.

V is TRBV5-1 and J is TRBJ2-7; weak D call: TRBD1 (5 bases). Per the germline V gene, CDR1 is SGHRS and CDR2 is YFSETQ. The V gene lost 0 bases and the J gene lost 2 bases, with 6 bases spanning the gap. The CDR3 totals 13 residues. CDR3 loop: CASSLEGTYEQYV. DNA of the CDR3: TGCGCCAGCAGCTTGGAGGGGACCTACGAGCAGTACGTC.

Details on this clone: The identical CDR3 is also encoded by other nucleotide sequences in the sample. The chain has TRBV5-1 and TRBJ2-3; possible D gene TRBD2, 5 bases. Trimming pared 0 bases from V and 0 bases from J, leaving 5 bases between. CDR3 size: 14 residues. From germline, CDR1 is SGHRS and CDR2 YFSETQ. CDR3 sequence reads: CASSLGLSTDTQYF. The CDR3 nucleotides read TGCGCCAGCAGCTTGGGACTAAGCACAGATACGCAGTATTTT. Filled out from reference TRBV5-1 and TRBJ2-3, the complete variable domain reads KAGVTQTPRYLIKTRGQQVTLSCSPISGHRSVSWYQQTPGQGLQFLFEYFSETQRNKGNFPGRFSGRQFSNSRSEMNVSTLELGDSALYLCASSLGLSTDTQYFGPGTRLTVL.

The chain couples TRBV5-6 to TRBJ1-2; D gene ambiguous. Germline V CDR1 and CDR2: SGHDT, YYEEEE. This CDR3 comprises 12 residues. Trimming removed 1 base at V and 8 bases at J, with 9 bases between. DNA of the CDR3: TGTGCCAGCAGCTTGTTGATTACGGGCTACACCTTC. Translated, it gives CASSLLITGYTF.

This chain connects TRBV10-1 to TRBJ2-5; D not resolved. Germline CDR1 is WNHNN and CDR2 is SYGVQD (reference sequence). The CDR3 runs to 12 residues. V was shortened by 3 bases and J by 8 bases, with 10 bases between the two germline ends. CDR3: CASSDQVGTQYF. For the CDR3, the DNA is TGCGCCAGCAGTGATCAGGTCGGCACCCAGTACTTC.

The rearrangement joins TRBV7-2 to TRBJ1-1; possibly TRBD1 for D (5 bases). V was shortened by 5 bases and J by 2 bases, with 9 bases between the two germline ends. This CDR3 has 13 amino acids. CDR1 SGHTA and CDR2 FQGNSA come from the germline V gene. CDR3 sequence (DNA): TGTGCCAGCAGCATCACAGGAAACACTGAAGCTTTCTTT. Translated: CASSITGNTEAFF. The complete variable domain, with remaining parts taken from reference TRBV7-2 and TRBJ1-1, reads GAGVSQSPSNKVTEKGKDVELRCDPISGHTALYWYRQSLGQGLEFLIYFQGNSAPDKSGLPSDRFSAERTGGSVSTLTIQRTQQEDSAVYLCASSITGNTEAFFGQGTRLTVV.

The chain carries TRBV21-1 and TRBJ2-7; the table's D call, TRBD1, was not checked against the DNA. TRBV21-1 is a recognized pseudogene. CDR3 size: 16 residues. CDR3 coding DNA: TGTGCCAGCAGCCCACGGGCTAACAGGGTATCTTGCGAGCAGTACGTC. It specifies CASSPRANRVSCEQYV.

In the case of this clone: Different DNA sequences within this sample yield the same CDR3. The CDR3 DNA follows: TGTGCCAGCAGCTTAGGCCCCCAAGAGACCCAGTACTTC. Protein sequence: CASSLGPQETQYF. The rearrangement joins TRBV7-2 to TRBJ2-5; no firm D call. Trimming cost V 1 base and J 1 base, with 4 bases left between them. This CDR3 comprises 13 residues. From germline, CDR1 is SGHTA and CDR2 FQGNSA.

Only a few counts were recorded for this clone. J is TRBJ2-7 and V is TRBV5-4; tentative D call: TRBD1 (7 bases). The ends were cut back, 3 bases at V and 5 bases at J, with 15 bases in the middle. CDR3 length equals 14 residues. Germline V gene lookup returns CDR1 SGHNT and CDR2 YYREEE (reference sequence). The CDR3: CASSSRTGGNEQYV. The DNA of the CDR3 is TGTGCCAGCAGCTCCAGGACAGGAGGGAACGAGCAGTACGTC.

The chain recombines TRBV12-3 or TRBV12-4 with TRBJ1-5; TRBD1 might be the D (6 bases). The CDR3 runs to 13 residues. Deletions cut 6 bases from V and 6 bases from J, with 12 bases between. Here the CDR3 reads CASSTTGIQPQHF. The CDR3 nucleotides read TGTGCCAGCAGCACGACAGGTATTCAGCCCCAGCATTTT.

The chain is built from TRBV11-3 and TRBJ1-1, with D maybe TRBD1 (6 bases). Germline V CDR1 and CDR2: SGHNT, YENEEA. The CDR3 sequence is 13 residues long. V gave up 4 bases and J gave up 5 bases, with 11 bases separating them. The CDR3 here is CASSSQGVTEAFF. In DNA, the CDR3 is TGTGCCAGCAGCTCACAGGGAGTTACTGAAGCTTTCTTT.